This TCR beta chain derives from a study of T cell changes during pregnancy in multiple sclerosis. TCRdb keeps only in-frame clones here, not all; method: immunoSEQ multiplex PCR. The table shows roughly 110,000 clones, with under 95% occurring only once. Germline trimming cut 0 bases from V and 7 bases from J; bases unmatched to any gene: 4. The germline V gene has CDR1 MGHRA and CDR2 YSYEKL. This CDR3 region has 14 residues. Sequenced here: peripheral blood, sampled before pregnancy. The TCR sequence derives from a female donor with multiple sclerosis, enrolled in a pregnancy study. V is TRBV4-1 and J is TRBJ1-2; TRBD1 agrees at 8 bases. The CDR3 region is CASSQEDRESGYTF. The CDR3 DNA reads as TGCGCCAGCAGCCAAGAGGACAGGGAAAGTGGCTACACCTTC.